The 8 T cell receptor beta chains reported below all come from one sample, sequenced in a study of T cell responses to AZD1222 COVID-19 vaccine. TCRdb keeps only in-frame clones here, not all; method: immunoSEQ multiplex PCR. Of 70,000 to 95,000 clones in the sample, about 90% were seen once. The source was peripheral blood, collected 28 days after the second AZD1222 dose. Receptor source: an adult who received the AZD1222 COVID-19 vaccine.

The rearrangement uses TRBV19 and TRBJ1-5; D is uncertain. Germline V gene lookup returns CDR1 LNHDA and CDR2 SQIVND (reference sequence). V was trimmed by 4 bases and J by 0 bases, leaving 10 bases between them. The CDR3 covers 15 residues. CDR3 protein: CASSTSMYSNQPQHF. The DNA for the CDR3 is TGTGCCAGTAGTACCTCGATGTATAGCAATCAGCCCCAGCATTTT.

The chain recombines TRBV6-4 with TRBJ1-2; tentative D call: TRBD1 (5 bases). Trimming removed 6 bases at V and 4 bases at J, with 15 bases between. The germline V gene encodes CDR1 MRHNA and CDR2 SNTAGT. CDR3 length: 14 residues. CDR3 in DNA: TGTGCCAGCAGCCCCGAATCAGGGCTCTATGGCTACACCTTC. It translates to CASSPESGLYGYTF.

The V and J genes are TRBV7-9 and TRBJ2-1, with D hard to call. Germline-derived CDR1 and CDR2 are SEHNR and FQNEAQ (reference sequence). The ends were cut back, 5 bases at V and 0 bases at J, with 14 bases in the middle. CDR3 length equals 16 residues. CDR3 nucleotide sequence: TGTGCCAGCAGCCCCTCTGGGTTTAGCTCCTACAATGAGCAGTTCTTC. Its protein is CASSPSGFSSYNEQFF.

This clone occurred once. The genes are TRBV6-5 and TRBJ2-1, with 8 bases fitting TRBD2. With 6 bases clipped from V and 8 bases from J, the junction kept 12 bases outside the gene matches. CDR1 MNHEY and CDR2 SVGAGI come from the germline V gene. The CDR3 totals 15 residues. CDR3 sequence (DNA): TGTGCCAGCAGCCTTACTAGCGGAGGTTCGCATGAGCAGTTCTTC. This encodes CASSLTSGGSHEQFF.

V and J are TRBV2 and TRBJ2-1; TRBD2 is a possible D gene (5 bases). The CDR3 extends over 10 amino acids. Trimming pared 9 bases from V and 14 bases from J, leaving 14 bases between. Per germline, CDR1 SNHLY and CDR2 FYNNEI. This chain's CDR3 is CASELDLEFF. The CDR3 DNA reads TGTGCCAGTGAACTAGATCTCGAGTTCTTC. Based on the CDR3 plus reference TRBV2 and TRBJ2-1, the full variable domain is EPEVTQTPSHQVTQMGQEVILRCVPISNHLYFYWYRQILGQKVEFLVSFYNNEISEKSEIFDDQFSVERPDGSNFTLKIRSTKLEDSAMYFCASELDLEFFGPGTRLTVL.

This chain connects TRBV6-5 to TRBJ2-7, with 11 bases lining up with TRBD2. With V trimmed by 9 bases and J by 0 bases, 4 bases remained unmatched. The CDR3 extends over 14 amino acids. The germline V gene encodes CDR1 MNHEY and CDR2 SVGAGI. The CDR3 DNA reads as TGTGCCAGTAGACTAGCGGGGCCCTCCTACGAGCAGTACTTC. It is translated as CASRLAGPSYEQYF.

The gene calls are TRBV7-6 and TRBJ2-7; tentative D call: TRBD1 (5 bases). There are 15 residues in the CDR3. Germline lookup yields CDR1 SGHVS and CDR2 FNYEAQ. With 5 bases removed from V and 5 bases from J, the gap between germline ends came to 19 bases. The CDR3 DNA is TGTGCCAGCAGCATCGGAGACAGCTGGTTGAACGAGCAGTACTTC. This encodes CASSIGDSWLNEQYF.

The rearrangement joins TRBV2 to TRBJ1-5; D is undetermined. The germline gives CDR1 SNHLY, CDR2 FYNNEI. The CDR3 consists of 15 residues. V gave up 5 bases and J gave up 0 bases, with 11 bases separating them. CDR3 residues: CASSSPAFSNQPQHF. The CDR3 nucleotides read TGTGCCAGCAGTTCACCTGCTTTTAGCAATCAGCCCCAGCATTTT.